This passage covers 17 T cell receptor beta chains from one sample sequenced in a study of T cell responses to AZD1222 COVID-19 vaccine. Sequencing was performed with immunoSEQ multiplex PCR; in TCRdb, only in-frame clones are kept and a portion is missing. Of 150,000 to 200,000 clones detected, about 91% appear once; the ten largest clones hold 1% to 1.5%. The specimen comprised peripheral blood, sampled 28 days after the second AZD1222 dose. The receptor set was obtained from an adult who received the AZD1222 COVID-19 vaccine.

The V and J genes are TRBV30 and TRBJ1-4, with D unclear. Germline V gene lookup returns CDR1 GTSNPN and CDR2 SVGIG (reference sequence). There are 12 residues in the CDR3. V was pared by 7 bases and J by 7 bases, with 13 bases between. The CDR3 loop is CASHHGPEKLFF. The DNA of the CDR3 is TGTGCCTCACACCATGGGCCTGAAAAACTGTTTTTT.

This chain connects TRBV5-1 to TRBJ2-7; 9 positions match TRBD1. The germline V gene has CDR1 SGHRS and CDR2 YFSETQ. V shed 4 bases, J shed 7 bases, and the junction held 6 bases outside the gene matches. The CDR3 covers 13 residues. As DNA, the CDR3 is TGCGCCAGCAGCCAGGGACAGGGTGGGGAGCAGTACTTC. Protein sequence: CASSQGQGGEQYF.

The rearrangement uses TRBV7-2 and TRBJ1-6; D possibly corresponds to TRBD1 (5 bases). Trimming left V 0 bases short and J 14 bases short, with 11 bases between. The CDR3 is 13 amino acids. The germline gives CDR1 SGHTA, CDR2 FQGNSA. CDR3 in DNA: TGTGCCAGCAGCTTAGCCTACGGGGGGGCCCTCCACTTT. Its protein product is CASSLAYGGALHF.

J is TRBJ2-4 and V is TRBV3-1 (or the pseudogene TRBV3-2); D call uncertain. Per germline, CDR1 LGHDT and CDR2 YNNKEL (reference sequence). V gave up 4 bases and J gave up 0 bases, with 28 bases separating them. The CDR3 is 21 amino acids. CDR3 in DNA: TGTGCCAGCAGCCCGTTAACCCCCCCTGTAGGGATCGGCGGAGCCAAAAACATTCAGTACTTC. Residues: CASSPLTPPVGIGGAKNIQYF.

V and J are TRBV7-2 and TRBJ1-5; the D gene is possibly TRBD1 (6 bases). This CDR3 has 16 amino acids. Germline V gives CDR1 SGHTA, CDR2 FQGNSA. V lost 5 bases, J lost 5 bases, and 19 bases lay in between. In DNA, the CDR3 is TGTGCCAGCAGCCCCCACTCCGGGACAAACCATCAGCCCCAGCATTTT. Translated, it gives CASSPHSGTNHQPQHF.

V and J are TRBV24-1 and TRBJ2-5; D unclear. CDR1 is KGHDR, CDR2 SFDVKD, per germline. This CDR3 has 14 residues. V gave up 2 bases and J gave up 4 bases, with 10 bases separating them. CDR3 residues: CATSDSSRGETQYF. The CDR3 nucleotides are TGTGCCACCAGTGATTCTAGTAGAGGAGAGACCCAGTACTTC.

The chain recombines TRBV2 with TRBJ1-2; D is possibly TRBD1 (6 bases). Germline CDR1 is SNHLY and CDR2 is FYNNEI. The CDR3 has 14 amino acids. Trimming took 6 bases from V and 4 from J, leaving 15 bases between them. The CDR3 bases are TGTGCCAGCAGGGGGGACACCCTTGGCTATGGCTACACCTTC. Encoded protein: CASRGDTLGYGYTF.

V and J are TRBV6-5 and TRBJ1-2, with D maybe TRBD1 (5 bases). CDR1 is MNHEY and CDR2 is SVGAGI in the germline V gene. The CDR3 consists of 15 residues. Trimming pared 6 bases from V and 0 bases from J, leaving 14 bases between. CDR3 region: CASRADSLSNYGYTF. The CDR3 region has the DNA TGTGCCAGCAGGGCCGACAGCCTTTCTAACTATGGCTACACCTTC.

There are a few counts of this clone. V usage is TRBV6-6 and J usage is TRBJ1-1, with TRBD1 identical over 7 bases. J was trimmed by 5 bases and V by 2 bases; bases with no gene match: 8. This CDR3 spans 15 amino acids. The germline gives CDR1 MNHNY, CDR2 SVGAGI (reference sequence). The CDR3 sequence is CASSYPETGKTEAFF. As DNA, the CDR3 is TGTGCCAGCAGTTACCCGGAGACAGGGAAGACTGAAGCTTTCTTT.

The V and J genes are TRBV4-3 and TRBJ1-2, with D possibly being TRBD1 (5 bases). This CDR3 spans 13 amino acids. Germline V gene data show CDR1 as LGHNA and CDR2 as YSLEER. The V end was cut by 0 bases, the J end by 6 bases, with 8 bases between. The DNA for the CDR3 is TGCGCCAGCAGCCAAGAACGGGGGAATGGCTACACCTTC. Encoded protein: CASSQERGNGYTF.

V gene TRBV5-5 combines with J gene TRBJ2-2; 7 bases match TRBD1. After removal of 1 base from V and 4 bases from J, the junction contained 10 bases not matched to a gene. CDR1 is SGHKS and CDR2 is YYEKEE in the germline V gene (reference sequence). This CDR3 has 17 amino acids. This chain's CDR3 is CASSLRRDRAATGELFF. CDR3 coding DNA: TGTGCCAGCAGCTTGCGAAGAGACAGGGCGGCCACCGGGGAGCTGTTTTTT.

A single count supports this clone. The rearrangement links TRBV1 to TRBJ2-7. TRBV1 corresponds to a pseudogene. The CDR3 is made up of 18 amino acids. The DNA of the CDR3 is TGCACCAGCAGCCAAGATCGATCAGGACCGGGCCCCCAAGGCGAGCAGTACTTC. This sequence encodes CTSSQDRSGPGPQGEQYF.

The CDR3 here is CASSLTGMGYGYTF. Written as DNA, the CDR3 is TGTGCCAGCAGCTTAACAGGGATGGGCTATGGCTACACCTTC. J is TRBJ1-2 and V is TRBV7-8; weak D call: TRBD1 (6 bases). V lost 2 bases and J lost 4, with 11 bases in between. The CDR3 is 14 amino acids. Germline V CDR1 and CDR2: SGHVS, FQNEAQ.

The V and J genes are TRBV6-4 and TRBJ2-2; D unresolved. The germline CDR1 and CDR2 sequences are MRHNA and SNTAGT. The V end lost 2 bases, the J end lost 6 bases, and 4 bases lay between the germline ends. The CDR3 has 12 amino acids. Here the CDR3 reads CASSDPPGELFF. In DNA, the CDR3 is TGTGCCAGCAGTGACCCTCCCGGGGAGCTGTTTTTT.

The V call is TRBV3-1 (or the pseudogene TRBV3-2), the J call TRBJ2-7, with 11 bases fitting TRBD1. V was pared by 4 bases and J by 2 bases, with 7 bases of the junction left unmatched. Germline CDR1 reads LGHDT; CDR2 reads YNNKEL (reference sequence). The CDR3 consists of 16 residues. The CDR3 DNA reads TGTGCCAGCAGCCCCCGGGACAGGGGGTTGACCTACGAGCAGTACTTC. It specifies CASSPRDRGLTYEQYF.

The chain recombines TRBV7-2 with TRBJ1-6; the match to TRBD1 covers 12 bases. Trimming at V came to 1 base and at J to 9 bases, leaving 7 bases not matched to a gene. CDR3 size: 17 residues. The germline CDR1 and CDR2 sequences are SGHTA and FQGNSA. This chain's CDR3 is CASSLEGQGARSSPLHF. Written as DNA, the CDR3 is TGTGCCAGCAGCTTAGAGGGACAGGGGGCTCGGAGTTCACCCCTCCACTTT.

The rearrangement joins TRBV3-1 (or the pseudogene TRBV3-2) to TRBJ1-2, with 7 bases matching TRBD1. Germline CDR1 LGHDT, CDR2 YNNKEL (reference sequence). V shed 4 bases and J 5 bases; nucleotides not matched to a gene: 13. The CDR3 runs 16 residues. CDR3 sequence reads: CASSPRDSGLQYGYTF. CDR3 nucleotides: TGTGCCAGCAGCCCCCGGGACAGCGGCTTGCAATATGGCTACACCTTC.